This TCR beta chain came from a study of blood T cell repertoires in COVID-19 (dated by TCRdb to 2019 to 2021). Background for the entire study: Samples covering the acute and convalescent phases of COVID-19 were provided by collaborators in the United States, Italy and Spain. The material from the prospective study consisted of cDNA or gDNA derived from T cells, B-cell-depleted T cells, or PBMCs. Subjects who had been exposed to COVID-19, were actively infected with it, or had recovered from it provided the deeply sampled blood TCRbeta repertoires that made up the dataset. The repertoires were released in a freely available public database meant as a resource for research on the immune response to SARS-CoV-2. The samples were drawn from two sources: the first 160 participants of the ongoing ImmuneRACE study, and 1,254 subjects contributed by 6 global collaborators. Sample metadata almost always included a de-identified subject ID, COVID-19 status, age in years and sex. Where available, HLA class I and class II types were taken from metadata supplied by the sample provider and were not determined by assay-based typing. What the work shows at the level of the full study, not this receptor alone: The amount of clinical and demographic metadata varied by source and participant and was provided uncurated.

Trimming at the junction amounts to 0 bases on V and 8 bases on J, and the germline ends lie 14 bases apart. The CDR3 starts with the cysteine, ends with the phenylalanine, and has 14 residues. The CDR3 DNA has 42 bases and is translated from base 1. Per the germline V gene, SGHRS is the CDR1 and YFSETQ is the CDR2. To note about this clone: There is no known antigen for this receptor. One base away there is no much larger clone; base qualities are not given.

TCRbeta CDR3 regions were amplified from genomic DNA using the immunoSEQ Assay, a bias-controlled multiplex PCR. As for how the authors treated the data: Nucleated cell counts per sample were estimated from amplification of reference gene primers within the assay. Sequence reads were collapsed and filtered to measure the absolute abundance of every unique TCRbeta CDR3 rearrangement. Productive Simpson clonality was computed per sample as the square root of Simpson's diversity index over productive rearrangements. This immuneACCESS table, as held by TCRdb, lists in-frame sequences with V and J called but not all clones. Of the missing ones, under half trace to an unresolved V gene in checked studies; the others have no known cause. That table gives V, J and clone size, and the DNA gave D and trimming. The table for this sample lists roughly 250,000 clones; about 90% of them were counted only once. In total, the top ten clones hold approximately 0.8% of the sample.

In Seattle, one collaborating source enrolled patients while the infection was active and tracked those patients longitudinally over the course of disease. The collaborating institutions used their own protocols to collect whole blood in K2EDTA tubes. For TCRbeta analysis, collaborator samples were shipped as frozen whole blood, as isolated PBMCs, or as DNA extracted from either sample type. Sequencing was performed on peripheral blood. Recombination joined TRBV5-1 with TRBJ1-2, with the D gene too uncertain to name. This receptor was identified in a young man with COVID-19, enrolled during active disease. The nucleotide sequence reads as follows: TGCGCCAGCAGCTTGGATGTCTCTAACCCAGGCTACACCTTC. It encodes CASSLDVSNPGYTF.